These 27 T cell receptor beta chains were sequenced from one sample in a study of response to subunit inactivated influenza vaccine. TCRdb re-analysed the RT-PCR reads in MiXCR, keeping a single row per CDR3 protein. The profile shows about 500,000 distinct CDR3 sequences, more than 15% of them singletons. The sequencing here drew on CD4+ T cells sorted from PBMCs, taken around 2 years after vaccination. The receptor source for this set is a man aged 45 to 70 who received an inactivated influenza vaccine.

This clonotype was seen a handful of times. J is TRBJ2-5 and V is TRBV15, with no clear D. The CDR3 contains 13 residues. V lost 1 base and J 8 bases, leaving 11 bases between the germline ends. Germline CDR1 reads LNHNV; CDR2 reads YYDKDF (reference sequence). CDR3 DNA sequence: TGTGCCACCAGCAGAGCCGCGTGGGAAACCCAGTACTTC. Amino acid sequence: CATSRAAWETQYF.

This clonotype was counted a few times. This sequence joins TRBV5-1 and TRBJ2-7, with TRBD1 matching 9 bases. The CDR3 runs to 13 residues. Germline CDR1 SGHRS, CDR2 YFSETQ. CDR3 coding DNA: TGCGATGGGAACCGGGACAGGGCCTACGAGCAGTACTTC. Translated, it gives CDGNRDRAYEQYF.

The chain is built from TRBV20-1 and TRBJ1-2; the D is unclear. V shed 2 bases and J shed 8 bases, with 9 bases lying between them. The germline V gene encodes CDR1 DFQATT and CDR2 SNEGSKA (reference sequence). The CDR3 totals 11 residues. The CDR3 region is CSARTPGGYTF. The CDR3 DNA follows: TGCAGTGCTAGAACCCCAGGAGGCTACACCTTC.

At least ten counts were recorded for this clonotype. This sequence joins TRBV20-1 and TRBJ2-3, with 8 bases lining up with TRBD1. V shed 3 bases and J 2 bases; nucleotides not matched to a gene: 1. Looked up from germline, CDR1 is DFQATT and CDR2 is SNEGSKA (reference sequence). The CDR3 extends over 13 amino acids. CDR3 sequence: CSARDRVTDTQYF. The CDR3 bases are TGCAGTGCTAGGGACAGGGTCACAGATACGCAGTATTTT.

The gene calls are TRBV20-1 and TRBJ1-5; possible D gene TRBD1, 6 bases. The CDR3 spans 17 residues. In germline, CDR1 is DFQATT, CDR2 SNEGSKA (reference sequence). Trimming removed 0 bases from V and 4 bases from J, with 19 bases in between. The CDR3 is CSARDSSAGAINQPQHF. The CDR3, as DNA: TGCAGTGCTAGAGATTCTTCGGCGGGGGCAATTAATCAGCCCCAGCATTTT.

This clonotype has a count of ten or more. The V call is TRBV10-3, the J call TRBJ2-7, with 10 bases identical to TRBD1. V lost 6 bases, J lost 5 bases, and 4 bases stayed unmatched. CDR1 and CDR2 from the germline V gene are ENHRY and SYGVKD. The CDR3 loop spans 13 amino acids. The CDR3 here is CAIRGTGDNEQYF. CDR3 in DNA: TGTGCCATCAGGGGGACAGGGGACAACGAGCAGTACTTC.

The table lists this clonotype with a few counts. The chain links TRBV7-6 to TRBJ2-1; no clear D gene. V dropped 1 base and J dropped 0 bases, with 10 bases sitting between them. This CDR3 comprises 16 residues. Germline-derived CDR1 and CDR2 are SGHVS and FNYEAQ. The CDR3 is CASSLGAISSYNEQFF. The CDR3 nucleotides are TGTGCCAGCAGCTTAGGGGCCATCAGCTCCTACAATGAGCAGTTCTTC.

The chain couples TRBV18 to TRBJ2-3; 12 bases line up with TRBD2. The germline gives CDR1 KGHSH, CDR2 LQKENI. This CDR3 comprises 17 residues. The V segment lost 0 bases and the J segment 1 base; nucleotides outside the gene matches: 2. CDR3 nucleotide sequence: TGTGCCAGCTCACCACCGGGACTAGCGGGCCGCACAGATACGCAGTATTTT. Its translation: CASSPPGLAGRTDTQYF.

The genes are TRBV5-1 and TRBJ1-1; tentative D call: TRBD1 (6 bases). This CDR3 is built from 15 residues. V was trimmed by 1 base and J by 2 bases, leaving 12 bases between them. Germline V gives CDR1 SGHRS, CDR2 YFSETQ. CDR3 region: CASSLQAGANTEAFF. The CDR3 DNA sequence: TGCGCCAGCAGCTTGCAAGCAGGGGCCAACACTGAAGCTTTCTTT.

The chain combines TRBV12-3 or TRBV12-4 with TRBJ2-2; D ambiguous. The CDR3 has 14 residues. The V end lost 1 base, the J end lost 8 bases, and 11 bases lay between the germline ends. The DNA for the CDR3 is TGTGCCAGCAGTTTAGGAGGATCCGGAGGGGAGCTGTTTTTT. This translates into CASSLGGSGGELFF.

This clonotype has ten or more counts. The chain couples TRBV5-5 to TRBJ1-2, with a weak D call TRBD1 (5 bases). The length of the CDR3 is 13 residues. V was shortened by 2 bases and J by 7 bases, with 12 bases between the two germline ends. Germline V gene sequence: CDR1 SGHKS, CDR2 YYEKEE (reference sequence). The CDR3 loop reads CASSFRQGGGYTF. In DNA form, the CDR3 reads TGTGCCAGCAGCTTTCGGCAGGGAGGTGGCTACACCTTC.

In this sample, this clonotype turned up a few times. The chain couples TRBV5-1 to TRBJ2-7; 7 bases map to TRBD2. Germline CDR1 and CDR2: SGHRS and YFSETQ. The CDR3 has 14 residues. V was clipped by 5 bases and J by 0 bases; unmatched bases: 5. The CDR3 DNA follows: TGCGCCAGCAGGACAACTAGCGTCTCCTACGAGCAGTACTTC. Translated: CASRTTSVSYEQYF.

This clonotype was recorded a few times. The chain links TRBV2 to TRBJ2-7; 7 nucleotides align to TRBD1. Germline loops: CDR1 SNHLY, CDR2 FYNNEI. With V trimmed by 8 bases and J by 6 bases, 4 bases remained unmatched. The CDR3 sequence is 11 residues long. The CDR3 reads CASATGIEQYF. DNA for the CDR3: TGTGCCAGCGCGACAGGGATCGAGCAGTACTTC.

This clonotype showed up many times. The chain links TRBV5-1 to TRBJ1-1, with D possibly TRBD1 on 6 matching bases. CDR1 SGHRS and CDR2 YFSETQ come from the germline V gene. The ends were cut back, 2 bases at V and 5 bases at J, with 13 bases in the middle. CDR3 length equals 14 residues. The CDR3 is CASSFTQGETEAFF. The CDR3 region has the DNA TGCGCCAGCAGCTTTACACAGGGTGAGACTGAAGCTTTCTTT.

The V call is TRBV4-2, the J call TRBJ1-1, with D perhaps TRBD1 (5 bases). The germline V and J ends were trimmed by 1 base and 5 bases, with 14 bases remaining between them. This CDR3 contains 15 residues. CDR1 LGHNA and CDR2 YNFKEQ come from the germline V gene. CDR3 protein: CASSQGAGVRTEAFF. The CDR3 DNA reads TGTGCCAGCAGCCAAGGAGCGGGGGTTCGGACTGAAGCTTTCTTT.

This chain uses TRBV18 with TRBJ2-3, with D perhaps given as TRBD1 or TRBD2 (5 bases each). The CDR3 loop spans 17 amino acids. V was trimmed by 1 base and J by 0 bases, leaving 14 bases between them. Looked up from germline, CDR1 is KGHSH and CDR2 is LQKENI. The CDR3 loop is CASSPRSRGPSTDTQYF. CDR3 nucleotides: TGTGCCAGCTCACCACGGTCGAGGGGCCCTAGCACAGATACGCAGTATTTT.

This clonotype was seen more than once but under ten times. CDR3 DNA: TGCAGTGCAGTTGGCGGGAGTGACGGTGGTACGCAGTATTTT. This translates into CSAVGGSDGGTQYF. J is TRBJ2-3 and V is TRBV20-1, with 7 bases fitting TRBD2. The germline V gene has CDR1 DFQATT and CDR2 SNEGSKA (reference sequence). This CDR3 region has 14 residues. With V trimmed by 6 bases and J by 8 bases, 14 bases remained unmatched.

This clonotype has only a few counts. The chain links TRBV29-1 to TRBJ2-3; TRBD1 might be the D (5 bases). Germline CDR1 SQVTM, CDR2 ANQGSEA. This CDR3 comprises 13 residues. Trimming pared 6 bases from V and 2 bases from J, leaving 12 bases between. DNA of the CDR3: TGCAGCGTGGTTAAGGGGAACACAGATACGCAGTATTTT. Protein: CSVVKGNTDTQYF.

CDR3 nucleotides: TGTGCCAGCAGCTCACTGGGATCTAGCACAGATACGCAGTATTTT. It translates to CASSSLGSSTDTQYF. The rearrangement joins TRBV7-2 to TRBJ2-3, with no clear D. The length of the CDR3 is 15 residues. CDR1 is SGHTA, CDR2 FQGNSA, per germline. V was shortened by 4 bases and J by 0 bases, with 11 bases between the two germline ends.

The genes are TRBV11-2 and TRBJ2-2; TRBD2 matches at 13 bases. V was clipped by 1 base and J by 5 bases; unmatched bases: 7. Per germline, CDR1 SGHAT and CDR2 FQNNGV. CDR3 length: 18 residues. The CDR3 DNA reads as TGTGCCAGCAGCTTAGGAACTAGCGGGAGGGCCTTGACCGGGGAGCTGTTTTTT. Amino acids: CASSLGTSGRALTGELFF. Based on the CDR3 plus reference TRBV11-2 and TRBJ2-2, the full variable domain is EAGVAQSPRYKIIEKRQSVAFWCNPISGHATLYWYQQILGQGPKLLIQFQNNGVVDDSQLPKDRFSAERLKGVDSTLKIQPAKLEDSAVYLCASSLGTSGRALTGELFFGEGSRLTVL.

This chain uses TRBV7-2 with TRBJ2-7; perhaps TRBD2 as D (5 bases). Germline-derived CDR1 and CDR2 are SGHTA and FQGNSA. Trimming left V 2 bases short and J 0 bases short, with 11 bases between. The CDR3 contains 15 residues. The chain's CDR3 is CASSLQTGSSYEQYF. As DNA, the CDR3 is TGTGCCAGCAGCTTACAGACGGGGAGCTCCTACGAGCAGTACTTC. Looking up the rest from reference TRBV7-2 and TRBJ2-7 gives the full variable domain: GAGVSQSPSNKVTEKGKDVELRCDPISGHTALYWYRQSLGQGLEFLIYFQGNSAPDKSGLPSDRFSAERTGGSVSTLTIQRTQQEDSAVYLCASSLQTGSSYEQYFGPGTRLTVT.

There are many counts of this clonotype. The gene calls are TRBV7-2 and TRBJ2-7, with D uncertain. This CDR3 is 14 amino acids long. Trimming took off 2 bases at V and 0 bases at J, with 8 bases between the two ends. Germline loops: CDR1 SGHTA, CDR2 FQGNSA. Written as DNA, the CDR3 is TGTGCCAGCAGCTTACAATACAGCTCCTACGAGCAGTACTTC. Translating it yields CASSLQYSSYEQYF. Filled out from reference TRBV7-2 and TRBJ2-7, the complete variable domain reads GAGVSQSPSNKVTEKGKDVELRCDPISGHTALYWYRQSLGQGLEFLIYFQGNSAPDKSGLPSDRFSAERTGGSVSTLTIQRTQQEDSAVYLCASSLQYSSYEQYFGPGTRLTVT.

The chain recombines TRBV20-1 with TRBJ2-7, with D hard to call. V was clipped by 1 base and J by 6 bases, with 13 bases between them. This CDR3 has 13 residues. Germline CDR1 DFQATT, CDR2 SNEGSKA (reference sequence). CDR3 nucleotides: TGCAGTGCTAGAGGTACACCTCGCCCCGAGCAGTACTTC. Translated, it gives CSARGTPRPEQYF.

This clonotype was seen more than once but under ten times. The J gene is TRBJ2-2, the V gene TRBV4-3, with 8 bases that match TRBD2. Trimming removed 0 bases from V and 6 bases from J; junction bases left unmatched: 6. Germline V gene lookup returns CDR1 LGHNA and CDR2 YSLEER. The CDR3 covers 16 residues. DNA for the CDR3: TGCGCCAGCAGCCAAGATTACGGGAGGGTTGCCGGGGAGCTGTTTTTT. Protein sequence: CASSQDYGRVAGELFF.

This sequence joins TRBV7-2 and TRBJ2-3, with TRBD2 matching over 8 bases. Germline loops: CDR1 SGHTA, CDR2 FQGNSA. The CDR3 spans 14 residues. The junction had 8 bases not matched to a gene; V was cut back by 6 bases and J by 6 bases. CDR3 residues: CASSPGPSGDTQYF. CDR3 coding DNA: TGTGCCAGCAGTCCGGGGCCTAGCGGGGATACGCAGTATTTT.

This rearrangement joins TRBV3-1 to TRBJ2-3, with 8 bases fitting TRBD2. Germline lookup yields CDR1 LGHDT and CDR2 YNNKEL (reference sequence). The CDR3 totals 14 residues. V shed 4 bases and J 4 bases; nucleotides not matched to a gene: 4. The CDR3 DNA follows: TGTGCCAGCAGCCTTCGGGAGGGCGCAGATACGCAGTATTTT. This codes for CASSLREGADTQYF.

The chain couples TRBV20-1 to TRBJ2-7; the D gene is possibly TRBD1 (5 bases). Trimming pared 6 bases from V and 2 bases from J, leaving 17 bases between. The germline gives CDR1 DFQATT, CDR2 SNEGSKA (reference sequence). The CDR3 has 14 amino acids. CDR3 in DNA: TGCAGTGCCTCCGCGCGACAGACCCCCTACGAGCAGTACTTC. Protein sequence: CSASARQTPYEQYF.